These 4 T cell receptor beta chains share one sample of origin, sequenced in a study of cytomegalovirus exposure and HLA in healthy donors. Assay used: immunoSEQ multiplex PCR; TCRdb lists only in-frame clones, some missing. The table shows roughly 70,000 clones, with around 97% occurring only once. The sample comprised PBMCs. These receptors originate from a man aged 18 to 29 in good health and CMV-seronegative.

The V and J genes are TRBV29-1 and TRBJ2-7; 9 nucleotides align to TRBD1. CDR3 length equals 15 residues. The germline CDR1 and CDR2 sequences are SQVTM and ANQGSEA. With 4 bases clipped from V and 2 bases from J, the junction kept 9 bases outside the gene matches. In DNA form, the CDR3 reads TGCAGCGTTGTGGGCCCCCGGGACAGGGCCTACGAGCAGTACTTC. Protein product: CSVVGPRDRAYEQYF.

This clone was recorded once. The chain couples TRBV7-8 to TRBJ1-2; 8 bases fit TRBD1. Germline CDR1 and CDR2: SGHVS and FQNEAQ. The CDR3 covers 16 residues. V shed 4 bases and J 2 bases; nucleotides not matched to a gene: 9. As DNA, the CDR3 is TGTGCCAGCAGCTCCATTTTTGCAGGGGGCAACTATGGCTACACCTTC. Amino acid sequence: CASSSIFAGGNYGYTF.

V is TRBV5-1 and J is TRBJ1-1; D might be TRBD1 (5 bases). CDR3 length equals 16 residues. The germline V and J ends were trimmed by 0 bases and 0 bases, with 12 bases remaining between them. Per the germline V gene, CDR1 is SGHRS and CDR2 is YFSETQ. CDR3 sequence: CASSLAVGVMNTEAFF. CDR3 nucleotides: TGCGCCAGCAGCTTGGCCGTAGGGGTCATGAACACTGAAGCTTTCTTT.

The J gene is TRBJ2-2, the V gene TRBV5-5; 7 bases map to TRBD2. There are 17 residues in the CDR3. Trimming at V came to 4 bases and at J to 4 bases, leaving 13 bases not matched to a gene. Germline V gene lookup returns CDR1 SGHKS and CDR2 YYEKEE (reference sequence). The CDR3 nucleotides are TGTGCCAGCAGCCCTCCTGGGCGGGAGCATATCACCGGGGAGCTGTTTTTT. It yields the protein CASSPPGREHITGELFF.